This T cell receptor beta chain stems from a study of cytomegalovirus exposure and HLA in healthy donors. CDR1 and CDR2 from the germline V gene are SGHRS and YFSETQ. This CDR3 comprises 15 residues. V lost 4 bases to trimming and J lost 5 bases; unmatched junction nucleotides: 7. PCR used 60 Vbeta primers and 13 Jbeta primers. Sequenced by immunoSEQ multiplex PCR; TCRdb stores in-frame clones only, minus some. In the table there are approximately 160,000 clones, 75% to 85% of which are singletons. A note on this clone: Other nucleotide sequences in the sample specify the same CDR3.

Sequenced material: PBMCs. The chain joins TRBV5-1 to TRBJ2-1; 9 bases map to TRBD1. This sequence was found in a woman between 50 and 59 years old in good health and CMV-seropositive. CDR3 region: CASSLGTGRDNEQFF. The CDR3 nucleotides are TGCGCCAGCAGCCTGGGGACAGGGAGGGACAATGAGCAGTTCTTC.